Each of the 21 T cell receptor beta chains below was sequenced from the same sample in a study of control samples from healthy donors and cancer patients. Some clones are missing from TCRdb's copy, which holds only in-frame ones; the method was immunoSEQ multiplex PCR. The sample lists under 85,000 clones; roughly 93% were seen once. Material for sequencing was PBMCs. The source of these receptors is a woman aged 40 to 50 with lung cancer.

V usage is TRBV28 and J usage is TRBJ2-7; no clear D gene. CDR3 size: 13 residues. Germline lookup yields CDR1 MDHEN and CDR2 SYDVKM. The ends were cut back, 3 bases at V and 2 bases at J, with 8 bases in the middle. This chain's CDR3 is CASSFRVPYEQYF. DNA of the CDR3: TGTGCCAGCAGTTTTCGAGTTCCCTACGAGCAGTACTTC.

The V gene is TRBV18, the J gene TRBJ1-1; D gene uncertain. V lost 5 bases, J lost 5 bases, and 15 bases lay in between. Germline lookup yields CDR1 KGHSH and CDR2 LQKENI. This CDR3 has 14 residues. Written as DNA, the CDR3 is TGTGCCAGCTCATCTGGGTATCTCGGGACTGAAGCTTTCTTT. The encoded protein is CASSSGYLGTEAFF. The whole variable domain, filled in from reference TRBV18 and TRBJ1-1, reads NAGVMQNPRHLVRRRGQEARLRCSPMKGHSHVYWYRQLPEEGLKFMVYLQKENIIDESGMPKERFSAEFPKEGPSILRIQQVVRGDSAAYFCASSSGYLGTEAFFGQGTRLTVV.

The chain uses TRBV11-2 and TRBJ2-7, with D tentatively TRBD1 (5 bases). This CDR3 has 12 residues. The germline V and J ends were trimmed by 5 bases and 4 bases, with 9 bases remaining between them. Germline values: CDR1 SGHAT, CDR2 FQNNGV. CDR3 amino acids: CASSPQGYEQYF. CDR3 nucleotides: TGTGCCAGCAGCCCGCAGGGTTACGAGCAGTACTTC.

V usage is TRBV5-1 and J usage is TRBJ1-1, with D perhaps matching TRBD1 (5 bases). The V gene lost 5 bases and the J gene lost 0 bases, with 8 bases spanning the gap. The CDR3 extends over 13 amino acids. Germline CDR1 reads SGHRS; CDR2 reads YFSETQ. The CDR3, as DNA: TGCGCCAGCAGAATGGGGCTGAACACTGAAGCTTTCTTT. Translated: CASRMGLNTEAFF. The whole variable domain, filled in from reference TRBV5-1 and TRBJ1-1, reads KAGVTQTPRYLIKTRGQQVTLSCSPISGHRSVSWYQQTPGQGLQFLFEYFSETQRNKGNFPGRFSGRQFSNSRSEMNVSTLELGDSALYLCASRMGLNTEAFFGQGTRLTVV.

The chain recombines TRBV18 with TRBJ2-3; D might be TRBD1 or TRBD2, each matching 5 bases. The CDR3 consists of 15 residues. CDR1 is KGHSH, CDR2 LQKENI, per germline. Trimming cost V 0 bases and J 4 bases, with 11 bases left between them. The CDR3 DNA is TGTGCCAGCTCACCACCCTCGACGGGACCAGATACGCAGTATTTT. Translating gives CASSPPSTGPDTQYF.

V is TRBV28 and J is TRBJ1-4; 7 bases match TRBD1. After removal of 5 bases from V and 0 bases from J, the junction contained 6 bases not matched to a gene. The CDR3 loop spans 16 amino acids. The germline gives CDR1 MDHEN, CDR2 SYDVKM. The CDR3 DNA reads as TGTGCCAGCAGTCGTTTAACAGGGGCAACTAATGAAAAACTGTTTTTT. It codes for CASSRLTGATNEKLFF.

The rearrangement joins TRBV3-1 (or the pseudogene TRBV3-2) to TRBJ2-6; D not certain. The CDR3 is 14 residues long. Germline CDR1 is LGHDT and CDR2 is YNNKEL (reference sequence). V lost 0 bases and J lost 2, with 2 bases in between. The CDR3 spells CASSQDTGANVLTF. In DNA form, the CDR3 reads TGTGCCAGCAGCCAAGACACTGGGGCCAACGTCCTGACTTTC.

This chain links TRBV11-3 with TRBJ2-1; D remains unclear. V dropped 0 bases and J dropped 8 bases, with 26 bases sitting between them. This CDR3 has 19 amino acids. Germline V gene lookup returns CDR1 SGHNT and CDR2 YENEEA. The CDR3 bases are TGTGCCAGCAGCTTAGAAGGTAAACTCCGGGCCCTCCTTACTGATGAGCAGTTCTTC. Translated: CASSLEGKLRALLTDEQFF. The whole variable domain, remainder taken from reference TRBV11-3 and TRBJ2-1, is EAGVVQSPRYKIIEKKQPVAFWCNPISGHNTLYWYLQNLGQGPELLIRYENEEAVDDSQLPKDRFSAERLKGVDSTLKIQPAELGDSAVYLCASSLEGKLRALLTDEQFFGPGTRLTVL.

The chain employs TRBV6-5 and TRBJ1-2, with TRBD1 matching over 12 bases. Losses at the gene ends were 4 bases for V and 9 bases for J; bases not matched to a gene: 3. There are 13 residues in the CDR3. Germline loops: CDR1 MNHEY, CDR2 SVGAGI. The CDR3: CASSWGQGASYTF. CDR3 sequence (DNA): TGTGCCAGCAGTTGGGGACAGGGGGCAAGCTACACCTTC.

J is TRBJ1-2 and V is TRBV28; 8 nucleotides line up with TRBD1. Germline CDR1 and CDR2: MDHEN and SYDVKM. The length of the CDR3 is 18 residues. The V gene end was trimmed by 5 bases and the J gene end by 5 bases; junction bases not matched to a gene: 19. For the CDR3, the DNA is TGTGCCAGCAGTCCCCGAGCGCTGGACAGGGCCTTCATATATGGCTACACCTTC. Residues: CASSPRALDRAFIYGYTF.

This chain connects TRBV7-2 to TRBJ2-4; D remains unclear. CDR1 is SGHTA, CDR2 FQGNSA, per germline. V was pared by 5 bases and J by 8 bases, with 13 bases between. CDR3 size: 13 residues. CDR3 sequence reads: CASSRTTGDIQYF. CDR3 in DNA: TGTGCCAGCAGCCGCACTACCGGTGACATTCAGTACTTC.

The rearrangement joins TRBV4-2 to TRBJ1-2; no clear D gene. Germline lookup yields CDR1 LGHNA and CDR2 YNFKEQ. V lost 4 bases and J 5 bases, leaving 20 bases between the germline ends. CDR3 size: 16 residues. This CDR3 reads CASSREVGSGLYGYTF. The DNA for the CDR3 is TGTGCCAGCAGCCGAGAGGTGGGCTCCGGCCTATATGGCTACACCTTC.

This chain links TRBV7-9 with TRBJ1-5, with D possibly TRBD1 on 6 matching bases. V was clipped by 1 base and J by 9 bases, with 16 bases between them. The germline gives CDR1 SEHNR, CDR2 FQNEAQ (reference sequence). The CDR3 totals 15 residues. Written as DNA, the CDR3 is TGTGCCAGCAGCTTAGGGGAAACTCCACAGGGGCCCCAGCATTTT. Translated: CASSLGETPQGPQHF.

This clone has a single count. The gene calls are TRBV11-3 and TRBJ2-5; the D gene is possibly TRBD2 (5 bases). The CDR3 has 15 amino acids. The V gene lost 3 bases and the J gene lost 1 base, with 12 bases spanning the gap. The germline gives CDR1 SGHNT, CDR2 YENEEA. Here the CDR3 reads CASSFGERAQETQYF. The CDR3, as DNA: TGTGCCAGCAGCTTCGGGGAGAGGGCCCAAGAGACCCAGTACTTC.

The CDR3 sequence: CASSSTENTEAFF. In DNA form, the CDR3 reads TGTGCCAGCAGTTCAACAGAGAACACTGAAGCTTTCTTT. The V call is TRBV6-6, the J call TRBJ1-1; D is ambiguous. Trimming took off 4 bases at V and 1 base at J, with 7 bases between the two ends. This CDR3 region has 13 residues. The germline V gene has CDR1 MNHNY and CDR2 SVGAGI (reference sequence).

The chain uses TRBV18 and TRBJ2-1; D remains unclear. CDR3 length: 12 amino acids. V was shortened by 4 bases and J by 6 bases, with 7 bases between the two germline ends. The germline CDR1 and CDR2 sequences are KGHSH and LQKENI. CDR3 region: CASSLSRNEQFF. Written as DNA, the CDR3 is TGTGCCAGCTCACTTTCGCGCAATGAGCAGTTCTTC.

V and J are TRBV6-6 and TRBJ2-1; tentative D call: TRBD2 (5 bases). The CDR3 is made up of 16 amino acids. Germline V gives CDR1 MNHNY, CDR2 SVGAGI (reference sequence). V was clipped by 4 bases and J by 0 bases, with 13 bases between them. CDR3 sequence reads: CASSSLGSTSYNEQFF. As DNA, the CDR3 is TGTGCCAGCAGTTCCTTGGGGAGTACCTCCTACAATGAGCAGTTCTTC.

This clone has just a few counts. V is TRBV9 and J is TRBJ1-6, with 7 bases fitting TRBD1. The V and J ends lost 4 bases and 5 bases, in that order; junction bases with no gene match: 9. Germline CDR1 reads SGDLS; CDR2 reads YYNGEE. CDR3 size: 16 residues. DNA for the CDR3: TGTGCCAGCAGCAGAAATACCGGGACAGATAATTCACCCCTCCACTTT. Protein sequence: CASSRNTGTDNSPLHF.

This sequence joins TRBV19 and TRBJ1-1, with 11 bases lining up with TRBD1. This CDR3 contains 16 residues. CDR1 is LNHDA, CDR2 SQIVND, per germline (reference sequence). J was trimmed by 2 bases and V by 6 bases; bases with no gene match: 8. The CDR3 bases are TGTGCCAGTAGGGGTGGACAGGGGGCCATCAACACTGAAGCTTTCTTT. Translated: CASRGGQGAINTEAFF.

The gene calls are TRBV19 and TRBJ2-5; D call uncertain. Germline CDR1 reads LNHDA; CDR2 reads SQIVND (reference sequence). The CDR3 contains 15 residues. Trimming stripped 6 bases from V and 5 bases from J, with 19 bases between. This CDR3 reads CASSVSWMTGETQYF. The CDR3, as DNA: TGTGCCAGTAGCGTCTCATGGATGACCGGGGAGACCCAGTACTTC.

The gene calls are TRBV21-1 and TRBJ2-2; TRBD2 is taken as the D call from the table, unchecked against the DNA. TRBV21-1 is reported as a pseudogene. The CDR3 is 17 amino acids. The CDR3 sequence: CASSKITLSGNTGELFF. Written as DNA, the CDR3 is TGTGCCAGCAGCAAGATAACCCTGAGCGGTAACACCGGGGAGCTGTTTTTT.